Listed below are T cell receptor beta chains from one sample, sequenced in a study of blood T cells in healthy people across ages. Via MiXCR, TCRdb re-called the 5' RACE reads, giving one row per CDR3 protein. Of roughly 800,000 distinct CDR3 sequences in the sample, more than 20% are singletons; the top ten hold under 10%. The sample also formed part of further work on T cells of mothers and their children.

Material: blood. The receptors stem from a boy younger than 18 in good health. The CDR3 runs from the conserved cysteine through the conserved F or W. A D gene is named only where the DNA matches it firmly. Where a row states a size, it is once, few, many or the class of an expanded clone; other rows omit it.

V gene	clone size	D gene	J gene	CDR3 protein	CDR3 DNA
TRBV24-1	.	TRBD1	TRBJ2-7	CATSDHGQGGQVYEQYF	TGTGCCACCAGTGACCACGGACAGGGGGGGCAGGTTTACGAGCAGTACTTC
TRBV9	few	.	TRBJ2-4	CASSVDGRAVNIQYF	TGTGCCAGCAGCGTAGACGGCCGTGCTGTGAACATTCAGTACTTC
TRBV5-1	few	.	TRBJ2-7	CASSPIGGDRYEQYF	TGCGCCAGCAGCCCTATAGGAGGGGATCGCTACGAGCAGTACTTC
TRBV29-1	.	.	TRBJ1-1	CSVRGGTTEAFF	TGCAGCGTTCGCGGGGGCACTACTGAAGCTTTCTTT
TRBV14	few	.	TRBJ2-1	CASSQDTKQFF	TGTGCCAGCAGCCAAGATACAAAGCAGTTCTTC
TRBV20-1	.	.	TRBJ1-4	CSARDFFAGDEKLFF	TGCAGTGCTAGAGATTTTTTTGCAGGGGATGAAAAACTGTTTTTT
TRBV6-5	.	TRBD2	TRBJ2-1	CASSLGASGGQSSYNEQFF	TGTGCCAGCAGTTTGGGTGCTAGCGGGGGCCAGAGCTCCTACAATGAGCAGTTCTTC
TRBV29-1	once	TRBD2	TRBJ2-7	CSVELAGIYEQYF	TGCAGCGTTGAACTAGCGGGAATCTACGAGCAGTACTTC
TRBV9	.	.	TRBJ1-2	CASSVEGVLAGYTF	TGTGCCAGCAGCGTAGAGGGGGTCCTAGCTGGCTACACCTTC
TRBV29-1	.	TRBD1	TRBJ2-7	CSCGTGDDEQYF	TGCAGTTGCGGGACAGGGGACGACGAGCAGTACTTC
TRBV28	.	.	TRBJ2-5	CASSMAVFGETQYF	TGTGCCAGCAGCATGGCAGTTTTTGGAGAGACCCAGTACTTC
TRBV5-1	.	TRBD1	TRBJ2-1	CASTSPETGGMEQFF	TGCGCCAGCACCTCACCTGAGACAGGGGGCATGGAGCAGTTCTTC
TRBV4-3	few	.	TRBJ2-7	CASSQEAMGAYEQYF	TGCGCCAGCAGCCAAGAGGCAATGGGAGCCTACGAGCAGTACTTC
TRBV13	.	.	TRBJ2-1	CASSLGNRASYNEQFF	TGTGCCAGCAGCTTGGGAAACAGGGCTTCCTACAATGAGCAGTTCTTC
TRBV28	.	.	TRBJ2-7	CASSFMVGSYEQYF	TGTGCCAGCAGTTTTATGGTGGGCTCCTACGAGCAGTACTTC
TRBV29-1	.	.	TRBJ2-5	CSAELAGETQYF	TGCAGCGCAGAGCTAGCAGGAGAGACCCAGTACTTC
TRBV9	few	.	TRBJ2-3	CASSVSQIEDTQYF	TGTGCCAGCAGCGTTTCCCAGATCGAGGATACGCAGTATTTT
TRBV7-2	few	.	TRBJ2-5	CASGGGLQETQYF	TGTGCCAGCGGGGGTGGGCTCCAAGAGACCCAGTACTTC
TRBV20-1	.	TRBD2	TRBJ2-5	CSARAGGPRETQYF	TGCAGTGCTAGGGCGGGGGGGCCCCGGGAGACCCAGTACTTC